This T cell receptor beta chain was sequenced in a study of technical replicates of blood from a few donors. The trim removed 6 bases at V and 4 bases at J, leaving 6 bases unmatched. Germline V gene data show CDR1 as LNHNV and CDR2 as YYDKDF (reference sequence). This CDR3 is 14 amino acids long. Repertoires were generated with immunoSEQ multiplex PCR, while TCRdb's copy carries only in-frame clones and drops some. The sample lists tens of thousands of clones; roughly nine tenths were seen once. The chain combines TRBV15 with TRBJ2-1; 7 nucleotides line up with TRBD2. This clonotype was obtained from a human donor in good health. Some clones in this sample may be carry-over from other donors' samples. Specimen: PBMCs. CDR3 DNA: TGTGCCACCAGTCTGGCGGGGGAATACAATGAGCAGTTCTTC. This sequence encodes CATSLAGEYNEQFF.